The clone carrying this T cell receptor beta chain turned up a few times. This sample was taken from a study of patients and donors after allogeneic stem cell transplantation. Trimming took 5 bases from V and 9 from J; bases not matched to a gene: 16. The CDR3 extends over 16 amino acids. Germline V gene lookup returns CDR1 SGHRS and CDR2 YFSETQ. One entry per CDR3 protein, called by TCRdb with MiXCR from the RT-PCR reads. The sample has some 880,000 distinct CDR3 sequences; under 20% are singletons. This sequence was found in a human donor who was either an allogeneic HSCT recipient or a stem cell or donor lymphocyte infusion donor (not recorded which). It is not recorded whose cells these are; they may come from a transplant donor. The V and J genes are TRBV5-1 and TRBJ2-1; 8 bases fit TRBD2. The sequencing sample was made of blood, either unsorted or a sorted T cell fraction (not recorded which). CDR3 nucleotide sequence: TGCGCCAGCAGGTCAGACCCGCTAGCGGGTAGCTTTGAGCAGTTCTTC. It translates to CASRSDPLAGSFEQFF.